The sample holds one count of the clone carrying this T cell receptor beta chain. TCRdb's table, derived via immunoSEQ multiplex PCR, lists solely in-frame clones and lacks some. This table has approximately 660,000 clones, approximately 87% appearing once. These data belong to a study of shared T cell receptors in the human thymus. This CDR3 is 19 amino acids long. After removal of 0 bases from V and 2 bases from J, the junction contained 10 bases not matched to a gene. The data were also submitted as part of a second study, on human thymus T cells. From that report: Healthy Finnish infants undergoing corrective surgery for congenital heart defects were used as donors. Apparent bias marked the V and J gene usage of thymic and blood repertoires. Thymic TCR repertoires of unrelated people reportedly overlapped highly.

The chain employs TRBV6-7 and TRBJ2-6; 7 bases agree with TRBD1. TRBV6-7 is classed as an ORF, of uncertain function. Sequencing input: thymocytes. This sequence originates from a boy under three years old with a congenital heart defect. The CDR3, as DNA: TGTGCCAGCAGTTACTCCCACACCAGGGGGACACCTGGGGCCAACGTCCTGACTTTC. It encodes CASSYSHTRGTPGANVLTF.